This is a list of T cell receptor beta chains from one sample in a study of radiotherapy plus CTLA-4 blockade in lung cancer. Measured with immunoSEQ multiplex PCR; TCRdb has only the in-frame clones, and not every one. Found here are fewer than 45,000 clones, about two thirds of them singletons; the top ten hold about a tenth. Sequencing used peripheral blood, obtained from a patient treated with radiotherapy plus ipilimumab. The source is a human donor with non-small cell lung cancer who had stable disease on radiotherapy plus ipilimumab. The CDR3 runs from the conserved cysteine through the conserved F or W.

j_call	v_call	cdr3_aa
TRBJ2-5	TRBV4-3	CASSQDLGFEGTQYF
TRBJ2-5	TRBV5-4	CASAPGGSQETQYF
TRBJ2-7	TRBV7-6	CASSSGVGPEQYF
TRBJ2-2	TRBV7-9	CAGLQGSTGELFF
TRBJ1-5	TRBV29-1	CSVERDTRSNQPQHF
TRBJ1-4	TRBV5-8	CASSLGEGTGDEKLFF
TRBJ1-2	TRBV4-2	CASSQEWGDGYTF
TRBJ1-5	TRBV10-1	CASTRGRDRNQPQHF
TRBJ2-3	TRBV2	CASSLRLAGAPTADTQYF
TRBJ1-1	TRBV7-9	CASSLPGWNTEAFF
TRBJ2-3	TRBV7-8	CASSFSGGGDTQYF
TRBJ1-6	TRBV11-1	CASSPTGTGSPLHF
TRBJ1-1	TRBV5-1	CASSLRQGERTEAFF
TRBJ2-2	TRBV5-1	CASSFPSGVAGELFF
TRBJ2-5	TRBV5-1	CASSLAQLGETQYF
TRBJ2-7	TRBV10-2	CASSEGTGDYEQYF
TRBJ1-1	TRBV4-3	CASSQDDRGNTEAFF
TRBJ1-2	TRBV28	CASSSLDRVGGYTF
TRBJ1-6	TRBV6-5	CASSAGNYNSPLHF
TRBJ2-7	TRBV5-5	CASSRQDRGSYEQYF
TRBJ2-7	TRBV29-1	CSVEGLQNEQYF
TRBJ2-6	TRBV10-3	CASSYRDSGANVLTF
TRBJ1-3	TRBV29-1	CSVESGGNTIYF
TRBJ1-2	TRBV29-1	CSVSHSRGSTAYGYTF
TRBJ2-1	TRBV6-4	CASSEAGGSYNEQFF
TRBJ2-7	TRBV19	CASSIGRGRGASYEQYF
TRBJ2-3	TRBV2	CASSLLGDTQYF
TRBJ2-7	TRBV5-1	CASSPLQGSYEQYF
TRBJ1-1	TRBV10-2	CASEKQENTEAFF
TRBJ1-6	TRBV5-1	CASSLEGGPYNSPLHF
TRBJ2-3	TRBV6-5	CASSLAGVSDTQYF
TRBJ2-7	TRBV7-2	CASSLSAGGPYEQYF
TRBJ1-5	TRBV5-1	CASSLGYGNQPQHF
TRBJ1-5	TRBV2	CASSTGEGRPQHF
TRBJ1-6	TRBV5-1	CASSLGQIDSSSYNSPLHF
TRBJ1-6	TRBV30	CAWRQNIGNSPLHF
TRBJ1-3	TRBV9	CASSPGQGFSGNTIYF
TRBJ1-2	TRBV30	CAWSVLGRHNYGYTF
TRBJ2-3	TRBV9	CASSVAWRGGDTQYF
TRBJ2-4	TRBV5-1	CASSLGAGRKNIQYF
TRBJ1-1	TRBV5-1	CASRPGQGANTEAFF